This T cell receptor beta chain was profiled in a study of shared clonotypes between healthy human individuals. Whole-study findings and limits: Donor scarcity curtailed the genetic and exposure-history diversity represented herein.

This clone was counted only a few times. Antigen specificity is unknown. At the deep level, the assay was run. The data were produced by immunoSEQ multiplex PCR, yet TCRdb's version contains in-frame clones alone and is incomplete. The sample has roughly 1 million clones, around 75% seen once. The sample taken for sequencing was memory CD4+ T cells sorted from blood. Noted subset: CD45RA-negative fraction. The receptor was derived from a man aged 18 to 29 in good health.

Here the CDR3 DNA reads TGTGCCAGCAGTGCCGGGGGCGGCATTAAATCCGAGCAGTACTTC. Its translation is CASSAGGGIKSEQYF. The chain uses TRBV6-5 and TRBJ2-7; possibly TRBD1 or TRBD2 for D (6 bases each). V lost 5 bases and J lost 6, with 20 bases in between. Germline lookup yields CDR1 MNHEY and CDR2 SVGAGI. The CDR3 is made up of 15 amino acids.